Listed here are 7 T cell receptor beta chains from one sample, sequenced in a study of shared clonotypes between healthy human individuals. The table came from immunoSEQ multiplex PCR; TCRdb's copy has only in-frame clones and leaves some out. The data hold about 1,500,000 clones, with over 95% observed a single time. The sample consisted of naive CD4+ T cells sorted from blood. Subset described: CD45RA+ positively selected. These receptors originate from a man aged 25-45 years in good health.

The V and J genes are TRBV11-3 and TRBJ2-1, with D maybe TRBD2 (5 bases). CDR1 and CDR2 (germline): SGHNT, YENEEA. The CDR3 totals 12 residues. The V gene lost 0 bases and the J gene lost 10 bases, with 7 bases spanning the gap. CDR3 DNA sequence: TGTGCCAGCAGCTTAGAGGCGGGCGAGCAGTTCTTC. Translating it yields CASSLEAGEQFF.

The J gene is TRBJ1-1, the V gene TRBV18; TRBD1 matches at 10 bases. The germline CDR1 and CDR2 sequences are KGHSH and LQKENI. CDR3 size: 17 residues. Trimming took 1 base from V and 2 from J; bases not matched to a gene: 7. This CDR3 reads CASSPLRGTGANTEAFF. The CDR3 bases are TGTGCCAGCTCACCACTACGGGGGACAGGGGCTAACACTGAAGCTTTCTTT.

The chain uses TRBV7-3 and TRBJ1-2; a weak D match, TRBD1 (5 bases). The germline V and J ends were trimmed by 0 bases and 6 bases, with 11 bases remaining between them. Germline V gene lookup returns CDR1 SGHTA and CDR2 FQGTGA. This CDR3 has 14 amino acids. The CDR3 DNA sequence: TGTGCCAGCAGCTTAACTCCCGGACAACATGGCTACACCTTC. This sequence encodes CASSLTPGQHGYTF.

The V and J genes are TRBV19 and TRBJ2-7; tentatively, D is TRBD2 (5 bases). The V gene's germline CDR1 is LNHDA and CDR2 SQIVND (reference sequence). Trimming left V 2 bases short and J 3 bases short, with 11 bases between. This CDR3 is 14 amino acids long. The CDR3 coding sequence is TGTGCCAGTAGTATATCATCCGGACTCTACGAGCAGTACTTC. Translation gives CASSISSGLYEQYF.

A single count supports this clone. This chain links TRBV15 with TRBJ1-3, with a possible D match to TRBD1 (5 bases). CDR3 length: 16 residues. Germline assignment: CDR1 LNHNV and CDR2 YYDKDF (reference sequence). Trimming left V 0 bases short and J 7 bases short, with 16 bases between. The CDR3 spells CATSRDQGPGRNTIYF. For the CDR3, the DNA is TGTGCCACCAGCAGAGACCAGGGACCTGGGCGGAACACCATATATTTT. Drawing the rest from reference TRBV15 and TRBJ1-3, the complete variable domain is DAMVIQNPRYQVTQFGKPVTLSCSQTLNHNVMYWYQQKSSQAPKLLFHYYDKDFNNEADTPDNFQSRRPNTSFCFLDIRSPGLGDTAMYLCATSRDQGPGRNTIYFGEGSWLTVV.

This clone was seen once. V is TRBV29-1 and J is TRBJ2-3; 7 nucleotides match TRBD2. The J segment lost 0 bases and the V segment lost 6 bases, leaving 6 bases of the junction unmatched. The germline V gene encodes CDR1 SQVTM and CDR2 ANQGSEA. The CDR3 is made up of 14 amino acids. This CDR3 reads CSVMGGTSTDTQYF. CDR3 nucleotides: TGCAGCGTGATGGGGGGGACTAGCACAGATACGCAGTATTTT.

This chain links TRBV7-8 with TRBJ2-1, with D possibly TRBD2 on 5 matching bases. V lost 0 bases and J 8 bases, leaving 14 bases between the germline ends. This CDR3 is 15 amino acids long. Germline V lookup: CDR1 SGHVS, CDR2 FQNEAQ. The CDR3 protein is CASSLAAQVRDEQFF. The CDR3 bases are TGTGCCAGCAGCTTAGCGGCCCAGGTGAGGGATGAGCAGTTCTTC.